The rows below give T cell receptor beta chains drawn from one sample of a study of T cells expressing NK-cell markers. TCRdb re-called the 5' RACE reads; one entry per CDR3 protein, DNA not given. Here the sample table reports under 600,000 distinct CDR3 sequences. The sample comprised blood T cells: a sorted CD56 or NKG2C T cell subset, CD4+ or CD8+ T cells, or bulk PBMC T cells (not recorded which). Receptors originate from a woman between 45 and 65 years old in good health. CDR3s include the opening cysteine and the closing phenylalanine or tryptophan.

J gene | V gene | CDR3 protein
TRBJ2-3 | TRBV5-1 | CASSPGSAGNTQYF
TRBJ2-5 | TRBV30 | CAWSDADETQYF
TRBJ2-7 | TRBV10-3 | CAITAQGAREQYF
TRBJ1-5 | TRBV30 | CASGLGGNQPQHF
TRBJ2-7 | TRBV5-1 | CASSLGGSGKDEQYF
TRBJ2-5 | TRBV4-1 | CASSQLPGQGTRETQYF
TRBJ2-7 | TRBV12-3/TRBV12-4 | CASSFLSEQYF
TRBJ1-5 | TRBV12-3/TRBV12-4 | CASSPRQGNQPQHF
TRBJ2-1 | TRBV5-1 | CASRALAGGGSEQFF
TRBJ2-3 | TRBV7-2 | CASSFRSGSLTDTQYF
TRBJ2-1 | TRBV7-7 | CASSLGGPLINEQFF
TRBJ2-5 | TRBV5-1 | CASSLAIAGRRETQYF
TRBJ2-5 | TRBV18 | CASQRSGGEETQYF
TRBJ2-7 | TRBV6-1 | CASRLSVPSYEQYF
TRBJ2-1 | TRBV5-1 | CASSLEPSGLSNEQFF
TRBJ2-2 | TRBV29-1 | CSVQRDRLATGELFF
TRBJ1-1 | TRBV11-2 | CASRRAWDPSNTEAFF
TRBJ2-2 | TRBV4-1 | CASSRQEPQEVWTGELFF
TRBJ2-5 | TRBV9 | CASSHPLGGTQETQYF
TRBJ2-3 | TRBV5-1 | CASSFGATTDTQYF
TRBJ2-1 | TRBV19 | CASSSGLPYNEQFF
TRBJ2-3 | TRBV5-1 | CASSFQSLYTDTQYF
TRBJ2-1 | TRBV27 | CASSPDLYNEQFF
TRBJ1-4 | TRBV27 | CASRGVGGNEKLFF
TRBJ2-1 | TRBV12-3/TRBV12-4 | CASSSLTSSYEQFF
TRBJ2-1 | TRBV7-7 | CASSPGPLNEQFF
TRBJ2-1 | TRBV6-6 | CASSYGRAGDNEQFF
TRBJ2-3 | TRBV6-1 | CASPGVGQGGADTQYF
TRBJ2-1 | TRBV4-2 | CASSPQPDRPHEQFF
TRBJ2-3 | TRBV20-1 | CSARDLPGTSALRADTQYF
TRBJ1-4 | TRBV12-3/TRBV12-4 | CASSLRGAQPNEKLFF
TRBJ2-7 | TRBV9 | CATGQGSGLYEQYF